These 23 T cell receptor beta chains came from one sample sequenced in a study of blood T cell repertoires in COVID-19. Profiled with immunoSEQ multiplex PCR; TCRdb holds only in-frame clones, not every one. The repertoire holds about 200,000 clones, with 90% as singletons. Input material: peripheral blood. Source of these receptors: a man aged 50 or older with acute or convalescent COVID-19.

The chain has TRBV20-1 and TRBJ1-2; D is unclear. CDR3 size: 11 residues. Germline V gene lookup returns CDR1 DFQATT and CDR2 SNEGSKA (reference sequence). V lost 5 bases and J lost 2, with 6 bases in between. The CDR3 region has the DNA TGCAGTGCTTATATAAACTATGGCTACACCTTC. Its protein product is CSAYINYGYTF.

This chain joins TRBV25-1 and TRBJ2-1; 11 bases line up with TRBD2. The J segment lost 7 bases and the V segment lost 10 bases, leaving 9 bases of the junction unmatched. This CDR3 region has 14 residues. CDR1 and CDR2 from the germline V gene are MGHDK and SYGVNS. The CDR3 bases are TGTGCCATCTCTATAGCGGGAGGGTCTAATGAGCAGTTCTTC. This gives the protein CAISIAGGSNEQFF. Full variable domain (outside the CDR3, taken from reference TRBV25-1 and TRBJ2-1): EADIYQTPRYLVIGTGKKITLECSQTMGHDKMYWYQQDPGMELHLIHYSYGVNSTEKGDLSSESTVSRIRTEHFPLTLESARPSHTSQYLCAISIAGGSNEQFFGPGTRLTVL.

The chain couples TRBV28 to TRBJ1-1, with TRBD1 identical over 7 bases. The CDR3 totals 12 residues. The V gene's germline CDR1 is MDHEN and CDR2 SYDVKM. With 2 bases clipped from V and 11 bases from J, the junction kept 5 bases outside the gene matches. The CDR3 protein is CASSLTTGRAFF. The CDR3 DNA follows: TGTGCCAGCAGTTTAACGACAGGGCGGGCTTTCTTT.

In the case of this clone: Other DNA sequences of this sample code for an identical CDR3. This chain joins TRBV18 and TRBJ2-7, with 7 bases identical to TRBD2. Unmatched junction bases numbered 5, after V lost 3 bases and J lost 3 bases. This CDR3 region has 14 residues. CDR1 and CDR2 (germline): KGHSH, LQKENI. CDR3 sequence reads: CASSPGLVNYEQYF. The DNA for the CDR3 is TGTGCCAGCTCACCCGGACTAGTTAACTACGAGCAGTACTTC.

The DNA for the CDR3 is TGTGCCAGCACACAAAGGGGCCTCACCTACGAGCAGTACGTC. Translation gives CASTQRGLTYEQYV. V gene TRBV5-6 combines with J gene TRBJ2-7; possibly TRBD1 for D (5 bases). V was shortened by 6 bases and J by 2 bases, with 15 bases between the two germline ends. Germline CDR1 reads SGHDT; CDR2 reads YYEEEE. The CDR3 spans 14 residues.

Here the CDR3 reads CATGGGAEAQPQHF. The CDR3 DNA follows: TGTGCCACCGGCGGGGGCGCGGAAGCTCAGCCCCAGCATTTT. The chain carries TRBV24-1 and TRBJ1-5; D is possibly TRBD1 (6 bases). Germline V gene sequence: CDR1 KGHDR, CDR2 SFDVKD. CDR3 length equals 14 residues. The ends were cut back, 9 bases at V and 6 bases at J, with 17 bases in the middle.

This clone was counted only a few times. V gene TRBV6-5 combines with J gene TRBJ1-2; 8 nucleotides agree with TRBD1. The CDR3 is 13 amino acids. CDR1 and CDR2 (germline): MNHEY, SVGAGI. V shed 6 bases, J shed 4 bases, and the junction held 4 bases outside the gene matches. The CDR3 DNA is TGTGCCAGCAGACGGACAGGGATCTATGGCTACACCTTC. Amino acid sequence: CASRRTGIYGYTF.

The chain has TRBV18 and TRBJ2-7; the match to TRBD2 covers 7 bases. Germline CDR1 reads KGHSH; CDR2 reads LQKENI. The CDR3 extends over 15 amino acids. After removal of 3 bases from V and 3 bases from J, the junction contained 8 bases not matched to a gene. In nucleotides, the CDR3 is TGTGCCAGCTCACCCCCTGCGGGGGAGGGCTACGAGCAGTACTTC. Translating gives CASSPPAGEGYEQYF.

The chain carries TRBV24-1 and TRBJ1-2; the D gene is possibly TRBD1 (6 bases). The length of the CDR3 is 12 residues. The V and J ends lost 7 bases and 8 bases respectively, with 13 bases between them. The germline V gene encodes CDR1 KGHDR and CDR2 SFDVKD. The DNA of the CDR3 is TGTGCCACCAGAGGGGGTCCCGAAGGCTACACCTTC. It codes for CATRGGPEGYTF.

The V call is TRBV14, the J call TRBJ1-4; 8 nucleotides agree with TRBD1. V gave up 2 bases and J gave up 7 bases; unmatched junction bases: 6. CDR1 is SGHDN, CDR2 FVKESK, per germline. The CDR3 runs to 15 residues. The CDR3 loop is CASSQLQGAGEKLFF. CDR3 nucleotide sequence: TGTGCCAGCAGCCAACTGCAGGGGGCAGGTGAAAAACTGTTTTTT.

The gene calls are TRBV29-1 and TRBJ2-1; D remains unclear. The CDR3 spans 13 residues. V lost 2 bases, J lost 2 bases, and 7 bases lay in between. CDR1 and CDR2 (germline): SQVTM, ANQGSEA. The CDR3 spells CSVEPNPYNEQFF. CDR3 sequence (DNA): TGCAGCGTTGAACCCAATCCCTACAATGAGCAGTTCTTC.

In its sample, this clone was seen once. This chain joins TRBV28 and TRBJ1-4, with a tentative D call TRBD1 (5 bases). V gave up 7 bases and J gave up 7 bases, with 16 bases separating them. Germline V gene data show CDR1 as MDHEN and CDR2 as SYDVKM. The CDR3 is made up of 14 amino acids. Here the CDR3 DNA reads TGTGCCAGCACGTTGGGCAGGGATGCTGAAAAACTGTTTTTT. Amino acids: CASTLGRDAEKLFF.

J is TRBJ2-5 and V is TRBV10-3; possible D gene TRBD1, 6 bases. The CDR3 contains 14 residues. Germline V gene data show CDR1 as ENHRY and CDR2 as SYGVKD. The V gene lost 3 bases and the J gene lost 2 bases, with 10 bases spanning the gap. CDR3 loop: CAISDLTGQETQYF. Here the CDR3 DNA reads TGTGCCATCAGTGATCTTACAGGGCAAGAGACCCAGTACTTC.

The chain's CDR3 is CSALTEAKNIQYF. In DNA, the CDR3 is TGCAGCGCCTTGACTGAAGCCAAAAACATTCAGTACTTC. The V and J genes are TRBV29-1 and TRBJ2-4; D is ambiguous. V was shortened by 7 bases and J by 0 bases, with 10 bases between the two germline ends. Germline V gene sequence: CDR1 SQVTM, CDR2 ANQGSEA. This CDR3 contains 13 residues.

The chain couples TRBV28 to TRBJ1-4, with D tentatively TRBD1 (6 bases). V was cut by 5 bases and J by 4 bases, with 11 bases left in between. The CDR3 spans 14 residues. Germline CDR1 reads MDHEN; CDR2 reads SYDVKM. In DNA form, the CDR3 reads TGTGCCAGCAGTCGACCACAGGGTAATGAAAAACTGTTTTTT. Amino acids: CASSRPQGNEKLFF.

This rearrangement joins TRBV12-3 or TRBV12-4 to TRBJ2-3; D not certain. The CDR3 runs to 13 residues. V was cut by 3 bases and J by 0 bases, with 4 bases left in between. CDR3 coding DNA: TGTGCCAGCAGTTTCTCTAGCACAGATACGCAGTATTTT. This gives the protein CASSFSSTDTQYF.

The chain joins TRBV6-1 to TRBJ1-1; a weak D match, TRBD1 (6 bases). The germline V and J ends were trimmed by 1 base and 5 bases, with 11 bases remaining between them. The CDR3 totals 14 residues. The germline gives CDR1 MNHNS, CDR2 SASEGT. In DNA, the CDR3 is TGTGCCAGCAGTGAAGTTGGTACAGGGACTGAAGCTTTCTTT. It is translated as CASSEVGTGTEAFF.

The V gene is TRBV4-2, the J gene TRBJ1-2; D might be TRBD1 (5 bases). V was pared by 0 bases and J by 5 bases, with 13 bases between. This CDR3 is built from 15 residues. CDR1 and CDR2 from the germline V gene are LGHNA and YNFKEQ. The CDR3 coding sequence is TGTGCCAGCAGCCAAGACCGGGGGGAATATTATGGCTACACCTTC. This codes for CASSQDRGEYYGYTF.

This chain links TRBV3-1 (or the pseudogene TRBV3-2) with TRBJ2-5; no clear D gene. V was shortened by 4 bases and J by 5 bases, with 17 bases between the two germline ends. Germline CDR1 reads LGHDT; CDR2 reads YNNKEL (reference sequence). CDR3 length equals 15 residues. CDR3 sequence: CASSPPVSLPETQYF. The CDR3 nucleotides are TGTGCCAGCAGCCCCCCGGTTAGTCTCCCGGAGACCCAGTACTTC.

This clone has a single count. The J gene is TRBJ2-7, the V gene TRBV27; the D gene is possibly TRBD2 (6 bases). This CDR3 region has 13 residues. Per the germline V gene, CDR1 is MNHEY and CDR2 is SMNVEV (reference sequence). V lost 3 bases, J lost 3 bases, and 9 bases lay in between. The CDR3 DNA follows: TGTGCCAGCAGTTTGCGGAGGGACTACGAGCAGTACTTC. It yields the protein CASSLRRDYEQYF.

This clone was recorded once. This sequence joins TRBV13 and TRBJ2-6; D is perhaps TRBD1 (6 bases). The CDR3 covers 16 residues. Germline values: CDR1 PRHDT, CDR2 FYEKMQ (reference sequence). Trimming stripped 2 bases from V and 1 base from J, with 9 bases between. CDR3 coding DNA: TGTGCCAGCAGCTTACCCACAGGGTCTGGGGCCAACGTCCTGACTTTC. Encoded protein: CASSLPTGSGANVLTF.

CDR3: CASSATRGKINSGNTIYF. CDR3 in DNA: TGTGCCAGCAGTGCCACAAGAGGAAAGATTAATTCTGGAAACACCATATATTTT. This chain links TRBV27 with TRBJ1-3; the D is unclear. Trimming took 5 bases from V and 1 from J, leaving 21 bases between them. The V gene's germline CDR1 is MNHEY and CDR2 SMNVEV (reference sequence). This CDR3 contains 18 residues.

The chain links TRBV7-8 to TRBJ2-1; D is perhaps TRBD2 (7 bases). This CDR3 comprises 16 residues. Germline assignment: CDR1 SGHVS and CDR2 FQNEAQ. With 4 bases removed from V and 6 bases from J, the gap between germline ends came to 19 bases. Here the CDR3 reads CASSSPGAGETNEQFF. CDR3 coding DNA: TGTGCCAGCAGCTCGCCAGGGGCGGGAGAAACCAATGAGCAGTTCTTC.